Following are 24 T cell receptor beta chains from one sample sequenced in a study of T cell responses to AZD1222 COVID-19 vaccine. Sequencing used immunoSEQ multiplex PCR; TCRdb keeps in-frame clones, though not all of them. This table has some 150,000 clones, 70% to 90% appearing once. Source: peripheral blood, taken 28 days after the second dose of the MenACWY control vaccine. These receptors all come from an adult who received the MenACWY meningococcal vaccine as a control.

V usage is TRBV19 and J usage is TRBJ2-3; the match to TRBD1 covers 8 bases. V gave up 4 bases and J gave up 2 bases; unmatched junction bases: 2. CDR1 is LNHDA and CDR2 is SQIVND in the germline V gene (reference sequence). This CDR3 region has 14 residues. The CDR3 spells CASSRGQATDTQYF. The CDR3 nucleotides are TGTGCCAGTAGTAGGGGACAGGCCACAGATACGCAGTATTTT.

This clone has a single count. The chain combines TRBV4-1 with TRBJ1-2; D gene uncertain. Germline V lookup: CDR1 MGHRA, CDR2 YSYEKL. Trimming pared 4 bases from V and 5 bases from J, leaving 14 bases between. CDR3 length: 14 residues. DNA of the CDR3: TGCGCCAGCAGCCTACAGCGTGTTGGGTATGGCTACACCTTC. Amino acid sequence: CASSLQRVGYGYTF.

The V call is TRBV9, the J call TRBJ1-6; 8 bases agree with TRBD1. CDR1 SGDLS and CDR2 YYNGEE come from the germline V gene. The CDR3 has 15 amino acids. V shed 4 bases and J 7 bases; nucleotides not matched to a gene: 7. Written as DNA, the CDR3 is TGTGCCAGCAGCCCCCGGGACAGGAAGAATTCACCCCTCCACTTT. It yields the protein CASSPRDRKNSPLHF.

Here the CDR3 DNA reads TGTGCCAGCAGCTTCCTCGGGATAGCTAGGTTCTTCTACAATGAGCAGTTCTTC. It translates to CASSFLGIARFFYNEQFF. This chain uses TRBV11-2 with TRBJ2-1, with D possibly matching TRBD2 (5 bases). The ends were cut back, 3 bases at V and 3 bases at J, with 21 bases in the middle. CDR3 length equals 18 residues. The germline V gene encodes CDR1 SGHAT and CDR2 FQNNGV.

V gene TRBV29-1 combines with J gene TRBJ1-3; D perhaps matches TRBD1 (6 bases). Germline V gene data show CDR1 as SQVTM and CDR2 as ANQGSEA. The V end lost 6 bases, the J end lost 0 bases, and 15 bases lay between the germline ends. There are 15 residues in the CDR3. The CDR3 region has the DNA TGCAGCGTGACGACAGGCTATTACTCTGGAAACACCATATATTTT. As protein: CSVTTGYYSGNTIYF.

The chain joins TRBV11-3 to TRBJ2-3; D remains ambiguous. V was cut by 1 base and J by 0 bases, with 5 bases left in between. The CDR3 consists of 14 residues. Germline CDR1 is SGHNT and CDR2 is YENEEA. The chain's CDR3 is CASSLGLSTDTQYF. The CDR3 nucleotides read TGTGCCAGCAGCTTAGGCCTGAGCACAGATACGCAGTATTTT.

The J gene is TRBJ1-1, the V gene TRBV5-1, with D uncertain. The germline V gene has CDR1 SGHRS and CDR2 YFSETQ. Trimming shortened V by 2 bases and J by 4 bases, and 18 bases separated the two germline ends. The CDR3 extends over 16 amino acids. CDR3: CASSFGPRTGSTEAFF. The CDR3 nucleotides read TGCGCCAGCAGCTTTGGGCCGCGGACGGGGAGCACTGAAGCTTTCTTT.

In DNA form, the CDR3 reads TGTGCCAGCAGCCGACAGGGTTCTGGAAACACCATATATTTT. Translation: CASSRQGSGNTIYF. The rearrangement uses TRBV6-6 and TRBJ1-3, with TRBD1 matching over 7 bases. CDR1 is MNHNY, CDR2 SVGAGI, per germline (reference sequence). Losses at the gene ends were 6 bases for V and 1 base for J; bases not matched to a gene: 3. The CDR3 length is 14 residues.

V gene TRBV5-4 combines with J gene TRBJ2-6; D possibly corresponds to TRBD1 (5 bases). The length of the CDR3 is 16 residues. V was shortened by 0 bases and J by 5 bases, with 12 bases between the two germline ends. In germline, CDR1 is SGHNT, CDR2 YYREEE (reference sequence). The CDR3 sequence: CASSLATGVWANVLTF. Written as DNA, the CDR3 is TGTGCCAGCAGCTTGGCCACAGGTGTGTGGGCCAACGTCCTGACTTTC.

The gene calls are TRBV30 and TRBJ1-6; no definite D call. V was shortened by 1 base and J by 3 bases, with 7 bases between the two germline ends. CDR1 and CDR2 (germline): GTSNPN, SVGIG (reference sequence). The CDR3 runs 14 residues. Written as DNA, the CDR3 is TGTGCCTGGAGTGCAGGACTCTATAATTCACCCCTCCACTTT. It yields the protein CAWSAGLYNSPLHF.

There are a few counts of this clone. CDR3 protein: CASSNDRGTEAFF. CDR3 nucleotides: TGTGCCAGCTCAAATGACAGGGGGACTGAAGCTTTCTTT. This chain joins TRBV18 and TRBJ1-1; TRBD1 aligns across 9 bases. Germline CDR1 KGHSH, CDR2 LQKENI. J lost 5 bases, V lost 5 bases, and 3 bases had no gene match. The CDR3 extends over 13 amino acids.

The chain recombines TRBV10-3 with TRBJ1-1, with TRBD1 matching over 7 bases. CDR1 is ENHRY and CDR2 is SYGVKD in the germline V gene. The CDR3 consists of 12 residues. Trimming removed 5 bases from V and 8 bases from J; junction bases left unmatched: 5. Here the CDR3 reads CAISRTGLEAFF. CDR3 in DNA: TGTGCCATCAGTAGGACAGGACTAGAAGCTTTCTTT.

CDR3 amino acids: CASSQVREARTGELFF. CDR3 in DNA: TGTGCCAGCAGCCAGGTCCGTGAGGCGCGCACCGGGGAGCTGTTTTTT. V gene TRBV7-9 combines with J gene TRBJ2-2; no clear D. CDR3 length: 16 amino acids. Trimming left V 5 bases short and J 4 bases short, with 17 bases between. Germline CDR1 and CDR2: SEHNR and FQNEAQ (reference sequence).

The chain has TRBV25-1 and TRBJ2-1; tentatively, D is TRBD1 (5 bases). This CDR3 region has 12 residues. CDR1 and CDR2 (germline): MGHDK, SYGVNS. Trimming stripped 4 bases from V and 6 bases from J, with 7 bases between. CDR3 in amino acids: CASSVQGNEQFF. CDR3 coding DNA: TGTGCCAGCAGTGTTCAGGGCAATGAGCAGTTCTTC.

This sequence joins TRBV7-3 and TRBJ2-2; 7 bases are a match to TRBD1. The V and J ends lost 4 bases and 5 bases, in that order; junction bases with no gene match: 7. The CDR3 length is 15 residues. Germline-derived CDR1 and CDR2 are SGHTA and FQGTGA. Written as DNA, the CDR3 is TGTGCCAGCAGCTCCGAGACAGGGCGGACCGGGGAGCTGTTTTTT. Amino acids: CASSSETGRTGELFF.

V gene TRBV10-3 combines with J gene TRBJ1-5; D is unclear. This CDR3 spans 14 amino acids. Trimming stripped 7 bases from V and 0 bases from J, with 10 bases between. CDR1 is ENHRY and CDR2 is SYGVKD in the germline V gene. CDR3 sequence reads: CAIKGPNSNQPQHF. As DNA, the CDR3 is TGTGCCATCAAGGGTCCTAATAGCAATCAGCCCCAGCATTTT.

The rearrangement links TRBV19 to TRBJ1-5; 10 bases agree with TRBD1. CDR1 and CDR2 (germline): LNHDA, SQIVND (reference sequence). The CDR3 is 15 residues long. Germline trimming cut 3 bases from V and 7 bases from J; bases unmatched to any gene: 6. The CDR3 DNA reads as TGTGCCAGTAGTATGGGGACAGGGGCGGGCCAGCCCCAGCATTTT. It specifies CASSMGTGAGQPQHF.

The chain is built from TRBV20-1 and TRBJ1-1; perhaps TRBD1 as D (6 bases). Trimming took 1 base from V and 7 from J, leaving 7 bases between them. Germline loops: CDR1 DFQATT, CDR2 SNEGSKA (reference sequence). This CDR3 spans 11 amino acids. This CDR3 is CSARGQVEAFF. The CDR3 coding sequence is TGCAGTGCTAGAGGACAGGTTGAAGCTTTCTTT.

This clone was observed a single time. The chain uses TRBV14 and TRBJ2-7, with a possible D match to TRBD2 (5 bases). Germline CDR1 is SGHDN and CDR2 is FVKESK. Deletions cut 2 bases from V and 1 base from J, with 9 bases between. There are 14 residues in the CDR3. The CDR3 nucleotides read TGTGCCAGCAGCCAATTTCCGGGGTCCTACGAGCAGTACTTC. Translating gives CASSQFPGSYEQYF.

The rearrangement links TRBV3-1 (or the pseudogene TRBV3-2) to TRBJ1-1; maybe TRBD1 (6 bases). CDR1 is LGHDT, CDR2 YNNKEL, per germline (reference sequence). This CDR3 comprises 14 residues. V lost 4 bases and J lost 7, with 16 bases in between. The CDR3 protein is CASSLGARGLEAFF. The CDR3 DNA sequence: TGTGCCAGCAGCCTGGGGGCCAGGGGCCTTGAAGCTTTCTTT.

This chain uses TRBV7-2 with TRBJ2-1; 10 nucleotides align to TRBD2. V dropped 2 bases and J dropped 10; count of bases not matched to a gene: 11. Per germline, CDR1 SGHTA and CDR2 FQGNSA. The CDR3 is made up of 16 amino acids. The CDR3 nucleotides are TGTGCCAGCAGCTTACGGGAGCGGGGGGGTTTAGCCGAGCAGTTCTTC. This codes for CASSLRERGGLAEQFF. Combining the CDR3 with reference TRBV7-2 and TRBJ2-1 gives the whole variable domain GAGVSQSPSNKVTEKGKDVELRCDPISGHTALYWYRQSLGQGLEFLIYFQGNSAPDKSGLPSDRFSAERTGGSVSTLTIQRTQQEDSAVYLCASSLRERGGLAEQFFGPGTRLTVL.

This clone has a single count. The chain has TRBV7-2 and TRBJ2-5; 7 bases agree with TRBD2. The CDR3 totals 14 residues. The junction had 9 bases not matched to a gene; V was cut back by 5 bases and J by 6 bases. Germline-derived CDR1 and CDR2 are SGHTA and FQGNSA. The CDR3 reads CASSPRLAGQTQYF. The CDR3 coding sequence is TGTGCCAGCAGCCCTCGACTAGCCGGGCAGACCCAGTACTTC.

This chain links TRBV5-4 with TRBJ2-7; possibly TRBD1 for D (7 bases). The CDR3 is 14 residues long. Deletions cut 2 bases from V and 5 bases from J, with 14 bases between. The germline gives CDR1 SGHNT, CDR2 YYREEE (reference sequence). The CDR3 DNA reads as TGTGCCAGCAGCTTTCAGGGGGGCGGGAACGAGCAGTACTTC. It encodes CASSFQGGGNEQYF.

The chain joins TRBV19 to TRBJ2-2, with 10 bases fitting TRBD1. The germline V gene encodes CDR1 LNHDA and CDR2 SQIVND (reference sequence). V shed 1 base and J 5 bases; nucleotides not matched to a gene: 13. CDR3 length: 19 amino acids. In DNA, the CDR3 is TGTGCCAGTAGTATAGCCCGGGACAGGGGCCACACGTATACCGGGGAGCTGTTTTTT. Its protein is CASSIARDRGHTYTGELFF.